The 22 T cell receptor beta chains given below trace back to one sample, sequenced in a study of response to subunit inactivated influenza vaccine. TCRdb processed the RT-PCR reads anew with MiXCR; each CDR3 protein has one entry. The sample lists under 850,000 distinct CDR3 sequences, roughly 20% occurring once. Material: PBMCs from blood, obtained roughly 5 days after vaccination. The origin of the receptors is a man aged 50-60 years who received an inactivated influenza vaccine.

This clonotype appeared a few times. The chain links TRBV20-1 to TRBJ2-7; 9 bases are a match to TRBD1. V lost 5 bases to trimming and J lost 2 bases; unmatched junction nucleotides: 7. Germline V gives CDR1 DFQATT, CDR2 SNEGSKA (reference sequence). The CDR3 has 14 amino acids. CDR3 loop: CSALRDRAPYEQYF. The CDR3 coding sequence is TGCAGTGCTCTCCGGGACAGGGCCCCCTACGAGCAGTACTTC.

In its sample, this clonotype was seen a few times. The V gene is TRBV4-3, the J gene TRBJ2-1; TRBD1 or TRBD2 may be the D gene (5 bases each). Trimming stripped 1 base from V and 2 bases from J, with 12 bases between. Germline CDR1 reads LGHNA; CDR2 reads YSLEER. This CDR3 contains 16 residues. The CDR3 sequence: CASSQVGAVAYNEQFF. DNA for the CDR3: TGCGCCAGCAGCCAAGTCGGGGCAGTAGCCTACAATGAGCAGTTCTTC.

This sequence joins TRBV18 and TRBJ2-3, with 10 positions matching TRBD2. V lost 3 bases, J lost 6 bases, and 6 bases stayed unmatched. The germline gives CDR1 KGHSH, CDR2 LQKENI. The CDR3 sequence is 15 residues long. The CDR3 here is CASSPVAGGSDTQYF. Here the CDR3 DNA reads TGTGCCAGCTCACCGGTAGCGGGGGGATCGGATACGCAGTATTTT.

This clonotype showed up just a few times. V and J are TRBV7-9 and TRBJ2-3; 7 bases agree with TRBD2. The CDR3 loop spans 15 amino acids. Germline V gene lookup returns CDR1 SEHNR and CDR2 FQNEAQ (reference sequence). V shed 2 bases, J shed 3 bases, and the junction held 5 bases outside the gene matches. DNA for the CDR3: TGTGCCAGCAGCTTATCCCTAGCGGTAACAGATACGCAGTATTTT. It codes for CASSLSLAVTDTQYF.

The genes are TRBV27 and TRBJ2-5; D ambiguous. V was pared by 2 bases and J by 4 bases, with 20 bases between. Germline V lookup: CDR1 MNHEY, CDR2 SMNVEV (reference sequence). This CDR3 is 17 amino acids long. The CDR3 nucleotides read TGTGCCAGCAGTTTACCGCCCTACTCCAACTGGGGAGAGACCCAGTACTTC. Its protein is CASSLPPYSNWGETQYF.

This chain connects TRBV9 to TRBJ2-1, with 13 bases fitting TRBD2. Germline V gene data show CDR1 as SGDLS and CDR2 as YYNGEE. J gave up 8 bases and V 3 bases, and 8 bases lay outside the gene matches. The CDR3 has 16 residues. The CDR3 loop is CASSAQGLAGPYEQFF. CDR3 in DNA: TGTGCCAGCAGCGCCCAGGGACTAGCGGGGCCATATGAGCAGTTCTTC.

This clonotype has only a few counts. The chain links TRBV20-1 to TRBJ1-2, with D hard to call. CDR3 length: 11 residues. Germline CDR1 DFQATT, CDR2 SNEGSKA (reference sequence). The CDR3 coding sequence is TGCAGGGCCGACGGGAACTATGGCTACACCTTC. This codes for CRADGNYGYTF.

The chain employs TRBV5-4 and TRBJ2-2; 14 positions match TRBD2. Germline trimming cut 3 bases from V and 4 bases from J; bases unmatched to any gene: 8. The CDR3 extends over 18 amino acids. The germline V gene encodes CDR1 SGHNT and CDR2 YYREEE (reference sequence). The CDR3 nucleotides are TGTGCCAGCAGCTCCGGGACTAGCGGGAGTTCGGGCACCGGGGAGCTGTTTTTT. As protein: CASSSGTSGSSGTGELFF.

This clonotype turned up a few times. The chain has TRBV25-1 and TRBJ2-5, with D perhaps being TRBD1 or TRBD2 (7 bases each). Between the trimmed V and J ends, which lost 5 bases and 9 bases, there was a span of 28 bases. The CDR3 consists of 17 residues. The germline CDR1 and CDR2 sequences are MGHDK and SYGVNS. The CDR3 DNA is TGTGCCAGCAGTCCCCGGGGGGTGGCAGGGGGAACTCGGGCCCAGTACTTC. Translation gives CASSPRGVAGGTRAQYF.

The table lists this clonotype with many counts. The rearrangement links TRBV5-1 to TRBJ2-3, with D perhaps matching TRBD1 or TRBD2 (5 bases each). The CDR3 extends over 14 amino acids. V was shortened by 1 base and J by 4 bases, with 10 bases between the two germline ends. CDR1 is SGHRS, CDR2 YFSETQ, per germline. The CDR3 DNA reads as TGCGCCAGCAGCTTGTCGGTGGGGGCAGATACGCAGTATTTT. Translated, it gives CASSLSVGADTQYF. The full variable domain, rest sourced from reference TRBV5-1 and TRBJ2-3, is KAGVTQTPRYLIKTRGQQVTLSCSPISGHRSVSWYQQTPGQGLQFLFEYFSETQRNKGNFPGRFSGRQFSNSRSEMNVSTLELGDSALYLCASSLSVGADTQYFGPGTRLTVL.

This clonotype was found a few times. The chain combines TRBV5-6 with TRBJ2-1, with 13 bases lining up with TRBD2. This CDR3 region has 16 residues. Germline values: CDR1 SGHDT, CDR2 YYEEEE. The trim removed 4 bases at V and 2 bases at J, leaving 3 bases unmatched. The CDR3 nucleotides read TGTGCCAGCAGCGACGGGACTAGCGGGACCTACAATGAGCAGTTCTTC. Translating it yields CASSDGTSGTYNEQFF.

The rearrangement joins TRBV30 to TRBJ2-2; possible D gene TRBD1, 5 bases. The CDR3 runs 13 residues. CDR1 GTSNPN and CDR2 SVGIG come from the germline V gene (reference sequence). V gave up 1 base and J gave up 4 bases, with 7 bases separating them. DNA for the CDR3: TGTGCCTGGAGTGGACAGAGCACCGGGGAGCTGTTTTTT. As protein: CAWSGQSTGELFF.

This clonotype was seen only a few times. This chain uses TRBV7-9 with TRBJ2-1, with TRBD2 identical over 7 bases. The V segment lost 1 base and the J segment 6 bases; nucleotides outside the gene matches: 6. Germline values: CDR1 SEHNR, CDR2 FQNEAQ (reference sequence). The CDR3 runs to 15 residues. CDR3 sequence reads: CASSLELGGFNEQFF. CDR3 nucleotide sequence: TGTGCCAGCAGCTTAGAATTGGGGGGGTTCAATGAGCAGTTCTTC.

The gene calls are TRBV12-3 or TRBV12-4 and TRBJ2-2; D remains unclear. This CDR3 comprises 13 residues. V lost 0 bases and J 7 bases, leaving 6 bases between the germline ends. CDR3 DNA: TGTGCCAGCAGTTTAGCGTCGGGCGGGGAGCTGTTTTTT. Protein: CASSLASGGELFF.

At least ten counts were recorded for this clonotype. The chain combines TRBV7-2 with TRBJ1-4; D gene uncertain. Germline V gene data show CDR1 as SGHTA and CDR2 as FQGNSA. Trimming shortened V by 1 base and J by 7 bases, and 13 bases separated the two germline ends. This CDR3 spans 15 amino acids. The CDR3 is CASSLVIGWGEKLFF. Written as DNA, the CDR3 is TGTGCCAGCAGCTTAGTCATCGGTTGGGGTGAAAAACTGTTTTTT.

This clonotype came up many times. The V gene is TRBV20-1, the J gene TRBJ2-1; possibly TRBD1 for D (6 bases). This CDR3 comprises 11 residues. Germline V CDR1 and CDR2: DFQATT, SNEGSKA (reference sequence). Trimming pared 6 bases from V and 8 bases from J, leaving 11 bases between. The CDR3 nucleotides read TGCAGTGCCCAGGACAGCCATGAGCAGTTCTTC. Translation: CSAQDSHEQFF.

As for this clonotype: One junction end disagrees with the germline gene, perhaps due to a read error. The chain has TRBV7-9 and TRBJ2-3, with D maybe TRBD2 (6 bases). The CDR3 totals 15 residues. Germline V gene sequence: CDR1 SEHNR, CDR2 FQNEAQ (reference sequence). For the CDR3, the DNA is TGTGCCAGCAGCCCCCTTAGCGGATACACAGATACGCAGTACTTT. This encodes CASSPLSGYTDTQYF. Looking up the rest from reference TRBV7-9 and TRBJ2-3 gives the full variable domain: DTGVSQNPRHKITKRGQNVTFRCDPISEHNRLYWYRQTLGQGPEFLTYFQNEAQLEKSRLLSDRFSAERPKGSFSTLEIQRTEQGDSAMYLCASSPLSGYTDTQYFGPGTRLTVL.

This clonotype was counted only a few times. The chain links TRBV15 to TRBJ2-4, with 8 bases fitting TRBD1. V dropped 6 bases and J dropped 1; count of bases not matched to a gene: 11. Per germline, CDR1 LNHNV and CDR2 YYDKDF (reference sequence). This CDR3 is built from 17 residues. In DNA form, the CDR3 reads TGTGCCACCAGGGGAAGGCCTCAGGGGGCGGCCAAAAACATTCAGTACTTC. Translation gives CATRGRPQGAAKNIQYF.

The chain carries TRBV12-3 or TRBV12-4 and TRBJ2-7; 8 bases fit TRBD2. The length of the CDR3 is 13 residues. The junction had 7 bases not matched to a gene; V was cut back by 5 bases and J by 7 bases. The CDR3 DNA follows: TGTGCCAGCAGTCGACCGGGGGGGTGGGAGCAGTACTTC. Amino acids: CASSRPGGWEQYF.

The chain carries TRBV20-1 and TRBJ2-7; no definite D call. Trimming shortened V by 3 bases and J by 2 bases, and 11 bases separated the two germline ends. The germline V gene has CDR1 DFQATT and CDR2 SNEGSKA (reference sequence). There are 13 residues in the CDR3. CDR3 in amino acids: CSASTLGPYEQYF. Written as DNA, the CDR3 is TGCAGTGCTAGCACCCTGGGCCCCTACGAGCAGTACTTC.

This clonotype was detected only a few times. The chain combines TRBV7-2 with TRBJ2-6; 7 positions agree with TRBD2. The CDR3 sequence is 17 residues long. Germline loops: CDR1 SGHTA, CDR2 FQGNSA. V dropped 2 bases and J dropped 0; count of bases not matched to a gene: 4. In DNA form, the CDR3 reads TGTGCCAGCAGCTTAACGTGGGGGGGCTCTGGGGCCAACGTCCTGACTTTC. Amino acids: CASSLTWGGSGANVLTF. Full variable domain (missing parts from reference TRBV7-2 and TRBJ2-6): GAGVSQSPSNKVTEKGKDVELRCDPISGHTALYWYRQSLGQGLEFLIYFQGNSAPDKSGLPSDRFSAERTGGSVSTLTIQRTQQEDSAVYLCASSLTWGGSGANVLTFGAGSRLTVL.

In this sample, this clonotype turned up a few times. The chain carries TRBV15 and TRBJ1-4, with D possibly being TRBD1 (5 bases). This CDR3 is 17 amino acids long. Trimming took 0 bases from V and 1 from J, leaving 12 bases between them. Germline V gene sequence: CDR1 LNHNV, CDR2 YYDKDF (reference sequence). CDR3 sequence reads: CATSRDRSGGTNEKLFF. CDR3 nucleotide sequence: TGTGCCACCAGCAGAGATCGTTCCGGGGGAACTAATGAAAAACTGTTTTTT.